This T cell receptor (beta chain) was obtained from a study of blood T cell repertoires in COVID-19. Overall study: Italy, Spain and the United States were the sources of the convalescent and acute COVID-19 samples. In each case, the material was cDNA or gDNA derived from T cells, B-cell-depleted T cells, or PBMCs.

Authors' processing steps: Amplification of reference gene primers provided the estimated nucleated cell counts. Method: immunoSEQ multiplex PCR; TCRdb's copy keeps in-frame clones and lacks some. Clone size and the V and J calls come from that table; the DNA yielded D and trimming. Of 80,000 to 100,000 clones in the sample, 81% were seen once. The source of this sequence is a man between 60 and 75 years old with acute or convalescent COVID-19. The sequenced material came from peripheral blood.

The CDR3 DNA sequence: TGTGCCAGCAGCTTAACCCCGGAGGGGCACTATGGCTACACCTTC. Its protein is CASSLTPEGHYGYTF. The chain is built from TRBV7-2 and TRBJ1-2; D is possibly TRBD1 (5 bases). V gave up 2 bases and J gave up 3 bases, with 13 bases separating them. The CDR3 consists of 15 residues. CDR1 and CDR2 (germline): SGHTA, FQGNSA.